The 2 T cell receptor beta chains presented below share a single source sample, sequenced in a study of metastatic and nonmetastatic thyroid tumors. TCRdb re-called the PCR reads via MiXCR. The data contain tens of thousands of clones, 17% of them singletons. No patient received treatment before thyroid surgery. The sequencing input was tumor tissue. The receptor set was obtained from a female donor with papillary thyroid cancer or a benign thyroid nodule (not recorded which). Some clones in this sample may be carry-over from other donors' samples.

This clone was seen repeatedly, ten times or more. V is TRBV7-2 and J is TRBJ2-2; no reliable D call. This CDR3 contains 17 residues. The germline V and J ends were trimmed by 2 bases and 5 bases, with 18 bases remaining between them. The V gene's germline CDR1 is SGHTA and CDR2 FQGNSA. The CDR3 sequence is CASSLLPSDYRTGELFF. The DNA of the CDR3 is TGTGCCAGCAGCTTATTACCCTCCGATTATCGGACCGGGGAGCTGTTTTTT.

Details on this clone: A much larger clone is a single base away; this may be a read error. V usage is TRBV6-2 or TRBV6-3 and J usage is TRBJ2-1; 7 bases agree with TRBD2. This CDR3 spans 13 amino acids. Germline V gene lookup returns CDR1 MNHEY and CDR2 SVGEGT. J was trimmed by 7 bases and V by 8 bases; bases with no gene match: 8. CDR3 sequence reads: CASRRECRNEQFF. The DNA of the CDR3 is TGTGCCAGCCGGCGGGAGTGCCGGAATGAGCAGTTCTTC.